A selection of T cell receptor beta chains follows, all from one sample in a study of response to subunit inactivated influenza vaccine. MiXCR, applied by TCRdb to the RT-PCR reads, yields one record per CDR3 protein. The repertoire holds 600,000 to 850,000 distinct CDR3 sequences, with 13% to 15% as singletons. The starting material was PBMCs from blood, obtained less than 15 days before vaccination. The receptors were gathered from a man aged 45-60 years who received an inactivated influenza vaccine. Each CDR3 is given with its conserved first and last residue. A D gene is named only where the DNA matches it firmly. Not every row has a clone size; where given, it reads once, few, many or a size class.

clone size	J gene	D gene	V gene	CDR3 DNA	CDR3 protein
-	TRBJ2-7	TRBD2	TRBV3-1	TGTGCCAGCAGCCCAGTAGGACTAGCGGGATCCTACGAGCAGTACTTC	CASSPVGLAGSYEQYF
-	TRBJ2-7	-	TRBV5-1	TGCGCCAGCAGAGGGGGGGCCCAAGGCACTTACGAGCAGTACTTC	CASRGGAQGTYEQYF
few	TRBJ1-2	TRBD1	TRBV20-1	TGCAGTGCTAGAGATCTCTTAAGGACAGGGGGTAACTATGGCTACACCTTC	CSARDLLRTGGNYGYTF
-	TRBJ2-3	TRBD1	TRBV5-6	TGTGCCAGCAAGGACAGGGGGCGCGATACGCAGTATTTT	CASKDRGRDTQYF
many	TRBJ1-1	TRBD1	TRBV5-1	TGCGCCAGCAGCCAGGGACAGCCGAACACTGAAGCTTTCTTT	CASSQGQPNTEAFF
-	TRBJ1-1	-	TRBV25-1	TGTGCCAGCAGTCAATCAAAAATAGAGAAGAACACTGAAGCTTTCTTT	CASSQSKIEKNTEAFF
few	TRBJ2-1	TRBD2	TRBV5-1	TGCGCCAGCAACGGGCGGGAGATTACTAATGAGCAGTTCTTC	CASNGREITNEQFF
-	TRBJ2-3	-	TRBV4-2	TGTGCCAGCAGCCCCCAGGCAGGGCGCAACACAGATACGCAGTATTTT	CASSPQAGRNTDTQYF
-	TRBJ2-1	-	TRBV2	TGTGCCAGCAGTGTGGACACTTACAATGAGCAGTTCTTC	CASSVDTYNEQFF
few	TRBJ1-2	TRBD1	TRBV25-1	TGTGCCAGCTCTACAGGGGGGCCTTATGGCTACACCTTC	CASSTGGPYGYTF
few	TRBJ2-3	-	TRBV4-1	TGCGCCAGCAGCCGACAGGAGACCACAGATACGCAGTATTTT	CASSRQETTDTQYF
many	TRBJ2-1	TRBD2	TRBV20-1	TGCAGTGCTAGAGATCTAAGGCGGGGGGTCTCCTACAATGAGCAGTTCTTC	CSARDLRRGVSYNEQFF
few	TRBJ2-7	TRBD1	TRBV11-1	TGTGCCAGCAGCTTGGGTCTGGGACAGGGGGCCTACGAGCAGTACTTC	CASSLGLGQGAYEQYF
-	TRBJ2-7	-	TRBV4-1	TGCGCCAGCAGCCAAGGGGGGCACCAATACGAGCAGTACTTC	CASSQGGHQYEQYF
few	TRBJ2-2	-	TRBV5-1	TGCGCCAGCAGCTTGCTTGCGGGTTCCGGGGAGCTGTTTTTT	CASSLLAGSGELFF
-	TRBJ1-3	-	TRBV4-3	TGCGCCAGCAGCCAAAGAGTAGGGCCTGGAAACACCATATATTTT	CASSQRVGPGNTIYF
-	TRBJ2-7	-	TRBV27	TGTGCCAGCAGTTTATTTGGGGACGAGCAGTACTTC	CASSLFGDEQYF
few	TRBJ2-1	TRBD2	TRBV11-2	TGTGCCAGCAGCCCCGGGACTAGAATTGGCAATGAGCAGTTCTTC	CASSPGTRIGNEQFF
-	TRBJ2-1	-	TRBV11-2	TGTGCCAGCAGCCCCCCTTTAGCCAATGAGCAGTTCTTC	CASSPPLANEQFF
few	TRBJ2-1	TRBD1	TRBV14	TGTGCCAGCAGCCAACTCCGGACAGGGTTAAATGAGCAGTTCTTC	CASSQLRTGLNEQFF
-	TRBJ2-1	TRBD1	TRBV7-9	TGTGCCAGCAGCTCGGACAGGGTAGCCTACAATGAGCAGTTCTTC	CASSSDRVAYNEQFF
few	TRBJ1-5	-	TRBV24-1	TGTGCCACCAGTGTAGCAGGGATTCAGCCCCAGCATTTT	CATSVAGIQPQHF
-	TRBJ2-3	TRBD1	TRBV6-1	TGTGCCAGCAGACCCAGGACAGGGGCCGGGGTAGATACGCAGTATTTT	CASRPRTGAGVDTQYF
many	TRBJ1-6	-	TRBV4-1	TGCGCCAGTACCCTACAGGGTGTGGGTTCACCCCTCCACTTT	CASTLQGVGSPLHF
few	TRBJ2-7	-	TRBV7-2	TGTGCCAGCAGCTTGAACGTGTACGAGCAGTACTTC	CASSLNVYEQYF
-	TRBJ1-5	-	TRBV28	TGTGCCAGCAGTCGTCAGGGACTGCCGGGGTATCCCCAGCATTTT	CASSRQGLPGYPQHF
many	TRBJ2-7	-	TRBV6-1	TGTGCCAGCAGTTTTTCCACAGGGGAGCAGTACTTC	CASSFSTGEQYF
once	TRBJ2-2	TRBD1	TRBV18	TGTGCCAGCTACCACGGAGACAGGGTATCCACCGGGGAGCTGTTTTTT	CASYHGDRVSTGELFF
few	TRBJ2-1	-	TRBV11-3	TGTGCCAGCAGCTTCGAAGGGCAGGATGAGCAGTTCTTC	CASSFEGQDEQFF
few	TRBJ2-7	-	TRBV4-3	TGCGCCAGCAGCCCCATGACAGGTTCTACCTACGAGCAGTACTTC	CASSPMTGSTYEQYF
-	TRBJ2-3	-	TRBV9	TGTGCCAGCAGCGTACTTCAAGCGGTCCTCCCAGATACGCAGTATTTT	CASSVLQAVLPDTQYF
-	TRBJ2-6	TRBD1	TRBV3-1	TGTGCCAGCAGCCCGCGTACCTCGGGACAGGGAATCTCTGGGGCCAACGTCCTGACTTTC	CASSPRTSGQGISGANVLTF